The present T cell receptor (beta chain) was sequenced within a study of blood T cell repertoires in COVID-19. Whole-study context: Samples taken during acute and convalescent COVID-19 were collected in the United States, Italy and Spain.

TCRdb's copy holds only in-frame clones and misses some; the assay was immunoSEQ multiplex PCR. The data hold approximately 73,000 clones, with 89% observed a single time. V was shortened by 2 bases and J by 8 bases, with 12 bases between the two germline ends. The CDR3 covers 12 residues. In germline, CDR1 is GTSNPN, CDR2 SVGIG (reference sequence). The V call is TRBV30, the J call TRBJ1-1; D is uncertain. Material: peripheral blood. This TCR was sampled from a man older than 75 with acute or convalescent COVID-19. CDR3 in amino acids: CAWSFLTPEAFF. As DNA, the CDR3 is TGTGCCTGGAGTTTCTTGACACCCGAAGCTTTCTTT. Combining the CDR3 with reference TRBV30 and TRBJ1-1 gives the whole variable domain SQTIHQWPATLVQPVGSPLSLECTVEGTSNPNLYWYRQAAGRGLQLLFYSVGIGQISSEVPQNLSASRPQDRQFILSSKKLLLSDSGFYLCAWSFLTPEAFFGQGTRLTVV.